The 7 T cell receptor beta chains below all came from one sample that was sequenced in a study of blood T cells in healthy people across ages (dated by TCRdb to between 2015 and 2016). The library was built by means of 5' RACE. This sample was sequenced with an Illumina HiSeq 2500. A second about 7 to 11 cycle PCR used a sample-barcoded 5' primer and a J-beta primer mix. TCRdb passed the public sequencing reads through fastp at Q25 and MiXCR, retaining productive beta sequences. Merged by CDR3 protein, the rows form single entries marked with the most common genes and DNA. This sample holds 1 million or so distinct CDR3 sequences; less than 25% were observed only once. Together, the top ten hold around 0.7% of the sample. Another study also made use of these data, one on T cells of mothers and their children.

Sequencing was carried out using blood. The origin of the receptors is a girl aged 2-10 years in good health.

This clonotype appeared a few times. The chain uses TRBV24-1 and TRBJ1-1; TRBD1 aligns across 10 bases. Looked up from germline, CDR1 is KGHDR and CDR2 is SFDVKD. This CDR3 has 17 residues. J lost 3 bases, V lost 2 bases, and 8 bases had no gene match. In DNA, the CDR3 is TGTGCCACCAGTGATTCCGGGACAGGGGACCAGGACACTGAAGCTTTCTTT. Amino acids: CATSDSGTGDQDTEAFF.

This clonotype was recorded a few times. The J gene is TRBJ2-5, the V gene TRBV6-5; 8 bases match TRBD2. Germline assignment: CDR1 MNHEY and CDR2 SVGAGI. The CDR3 extends over 15 amino acids. V lost 0 bases and J lost 5; bases outside the gene matches: 5. This CDR3 reads CASSYSPGGGETQYF. The DNA for the CDR3 is TGTGCCAGCAGTTACTCGCCAGGCGGGGGGGAGACCCAGTACTTC.

The rearrangement links TRBV28 to TRBJ2-1; D gene uncertain. V shed 2 bases and J shed 0 bases, with 8 bases lying between them. Germline lookup yields CDR1 MDHEN and CDR2 SYDVKM. This CDR3 has 15 residues. The CDR3, as DNA: TGTGCCAGCAGTTTAACGAGGAGCTCCTACAATGAGCAGTTCTTC. Its translation: CASSLTRSSYNEQFF.

This clonotype was counted a few times. This CDR3 reads CASNKGTSGIYEQYF. CDR3 sequence (DNA): TGTGCCAGTAACAAAGGGACTAGCGGGATCTACGAGCAGTACTTC. The rearrangement joins TRBV19 to TRBJ2-7; 13 bases match TRBD2. Germline-derived CDR1 and CDR2 are LNHDA and SQIVND (reference sequence). This CDR3 has 15 residues. With V trimmed by 7 bases and J by 3 bases, 6 bases remained unmatched.

This clonotype occurred a few times. The chain recombines TRBV4-3 with TRBJ2-5; no clear D gene. The germline V gene has CDR1 LGHNA and CDR2 YSLEER. V was pared by 4 bases and J by 0 bases, with 12 bases between. The CDR3 has 15 residues. CDR3 loop: CASSRTKRHQETQYF. CDR3 nucleotide sequence: TGCGCCAGCAGCCGAACAAAGAGGCACCAAGAGACCCAGTACTTC.

The chain uses TRBV7-8 and TRBJ1-4; D is unresolved. The length of the CDR3 is 14 residues. V gave up 7 bases and J gave up 6 bases, with 15 bases separating them. The germline V gene encodes CDR1 SGHVS and CDR2 FQNEAQ. CDR3 region: CASTRVGEDEKLFF. In nucleotides, the CDR3 is TGTGCCAGCACAAGGGTTGGGGAAGATGAAAAACTGTTTTTT. The full variable domain, with the rest looked up from reference TRBV7-8 and TRBJ1-4, is GAGVSQSPRYKVAKRGQDVALRCDPISGHVSLFWYQQALGQGPEFLTYFQNEAQLDKSGLPSDRFFAERPEGSVSTLKIQRTQQEDSAVYLCASTRVGEDEKLFFGSGTQLSVL.

About this clonotype: The junction differs from germline at one of its ends, possibly a read error. This chain connects TRBV12-3 or TRBV12-4 to TRBJ2-7; tentative D call: TRBD1 (5 bases). This CDR3 is 12 amino acids long. The CDR3 nucleotides are TGTGCCAGCAGTACGGACACCTACGAGCAATACTTC. Translated, it gives CASSTDTYEQYF.